The clone carrying this TCR beta chain was recorded only once. The target antigen is unknown. At one end, the junction sequence differs from germline, possibly due to a read error. Regarding time point: persistent/refractory GD, antithyroid drugs over 5 years with positive TRAb. PBMC-extracted RNA yielded the TCR library. Diagnosis followed American Thyroid Association guidelines for Graves' disease. A volume of approximately 8.4 milliliters of peripheral blood was collected in EDTA tubes. CDR1 and CDR2 (germline): LGHNA, YSLEER. The CDR3 runs to 14 residues. This entry comes from a study of regulatory T cells in long-lasting Graves disease. Findings of the study overall: Exclusively peripheral blood, rather than thyroid tissue, was studied. Persistent Graves' cases showed lower TCR diversity than newly diagnosed cases.

Combining iRepertoire HTBI primers with Arm-PCR of CDR3 regions, the authors built TCR beta libraries. TCRdb fed the multiplex PCR reads into MiXCR, producing one record per CDR3 protein. This sample has about 470,000 distinct CDR3 sequences, with about a fifth found just once. The V gene is TRBV4-3, the J gene TRBJ2-7, with unresolved D. This specimen was peripheral blood mononuclear cells (PBMCs), taken when the disease was refractory, from a patient treated with antithyroid drugs. This receptor was identified in a female donor with Graves disease. The CDR3 reads CPSSQDNDSYEQYF. The CDR3 DNA reads as TGCCCCAGCAGCCAAGACAACGACTCCTACGAGCAGTACTTC.